This is a list of T cell receptor beta chains from one sample in a study of memory CD4+ T cells and cytomegalovirus serostatus. Libraries were prepared by immunoSEQ multiplex PCR; TCRdb keeps only in-frame clonotypes and omits some of them. The data contain about 41,000 clones, roughly 77% of them singletons. Sequences were obtained from memory CD4+ T cells from blood. Receptor source: an adult in good health and CMV-seronegative. Both conserved end residues are part of each CDR3. A D gene is named only where the DNA matches it firmly. Not all rows give a size; the values are once, few, many and, for expanded clones, a class.

j_gene: TRBJ1-1
d_gene: .
len: 13
v_gene: TRBV5-6
abundance: .
CDR3nt: TGTGCCAGCAGCTTTTTCGAAAGAGTTGAAGCTTTCTTT
CDR3aa: CASSFFERVEAFF

j_gene: TRBJ1-5
d_gene: .
len: 15
v_gene: TRBV12-5
abundance: .
CDR3nt: TGTGCTAGTGGTTTTCCGGGGAATCGGAATCAGCCCCAGCATTTT
CDR3aa: CASGFPGNRNQPQHF

j_gene: TRBJ1-1
d_gene: .
len: 14
v_gene: TRBV18
abundance: .
CDR3nt: TGTGCCAGCTCACCTCCGGGGACGGACGCCATAGCTTTCTTT
CDR3aa: CASSPPGTDAIAFF

j_gene: TRBJ1-1
d_gene: TRBD1
len: 14
v_gene: TRBV4-3
abundance: .
CDR3nt: TGCGCCAGCAGCCCAGGACAGGCGAACACTGAAGCTTTCTTT
CDR3aa: CASSPGQANTEAFF

j_gene: TRBJ1-1
d_gene: TRBD1
len: 18
v_gene: TRBV14
abundance: .
CDR3nt: TGTGCCAGCAGCCAAGATCTCGGTACAGGGGTAAGGAACACTGAAGCTTTCTTT
CDR3aa: CASSQDLGTGVRNTEAFF

j_gene: TRBJ1-1
d_gene: .
len: 15
v_gene: TRBV5-6
abundance: few
CDR3nt: TGTGCCAGCAGCCGCCAGGACAGACCTTTGCCTGCAGCTTTCTTT
CDR3aa: CASSRQDRPLPAAFF

j_gene: TRBJ1-1
d_gene: TRBD1
len: 16
v_gene: TRBV4-2
abundance: few
CDR3nt: TGTGCCAGCAGCCACCCTCGACAGGGAATTAACACTGAAGCTTTCTTT
CDR3aa: CASSHPRQGINTEAFF

j_gene: TRBJ2-3
d_gene: TRBD2
len: 14
v_gene: TRBV2
abundance: .
CDR3nt: TGTGCCACCTTTTTGGGCGGGGGTCCACCTACGCAGTATTTT
CDR3aa: CATFLGGGPPTQYF

j_gene: TRBJ1-6
d_gene: .
len: 13
v_gene: TRBV30
abundance: once
CDR3nt: TGTGCCTGGAGAGGGGGGCGTAATTCACCCCTCCACTTT
CDR3aa: CAWRGGRNSPLHF

j_gene: TRBJ2-6
d_gene: .
len: 17
v_gene: TRBV10-3
abundance: .
CDR3nt: TGTGCCATCAGTGCCTTAATGATCGAGTCTGGGGCCAACGTCCTGACTTTC
CDR3aa: CAISALMIESGANVLTF

j_gene: TRBJ2-7
d_gene: TRBD1
len: 13
v_gene: TRBV30
abundance: .
CDR3nt: TGTGCCTGGGGCCAAGGGACAGGGGGCGAGCAGTACTTC
CDR3aa: CAWGQGTGGEQYF

j_gene: TRBJ2-7
d_gene: .
len: 13
v_gene: TRBV28
abundance: .
CDR3nt: TGTGCCAGCAACTCCGGATACACCTACGAGCAGTACTTC
CDR3aa: CASNSGYTYEQYF

j_gene: TRBJ1-3
d_gene: .
len: 14
v_gene: TRBV19
abundance: .
CDR3nt: TGTGCCAGTATGAAGGAAAGGGGTGGAAACACCATATATTTT
CDR3aa: CASMKERGGNTIYF

j_gene: TRBJ1-1
d_gene: TRBD1
len: 16
v_gene: TRBV18
abundance: .
CDR3nt: TGTGCCAGCTCACTCGGGACAGGGGCTTTGAACACTGAAGCTTTCTTT
CDR3aa: CASSLGTGALNTEAFF

j_gene: TRBJ2-3
d_gene: TRBD2
len: 17
v_gene: TRBV4-2
abundance: .
CDR3nt: TGTGCCAGCAGCCAAGATTGGGCCCGACTAGCAACAGATACGCAGTATTTT
CDR3aa: CASSQDWARLATDTQYF

j_gene: TRBJ2-5
d_gene: .
len: 13
v_gene: TRBV5-1
abundance: .
CDR3nt: TGCGCCAGCAGTCGGACGGCACAAGAGACCCAGTACTTC
CDR3aa: CASSRTAQETQYF

j_gene: TRBJ1-1
d_gene: TRBD1
len: 17
v_gene: TRBV7-9
abundance: .
CDR3nt: TGTGCCAGCAGCCCTTCCGGGACAGGGGTGGTGAACACTGAAGCTTTCTTT
CDR3aa: CASSPSGTGVVNTEAFF

j_gene: TRBJ2-7
d_gene: TRBD1
len: 15
v_gene: TRBV6-6
abundance: .
CDR3nt: TGTGCCAGCAGAACCGACAGGGCAGGAACCTACGAGCAGTACTTC
CDR3aa: CASRTDRAGTYEQYF

j_gene: TRBJ1-2
d_gene: TRBD1
len: 14
v_gene: TRBV2
abundance: .
CDR3nt: TGTGCCAGTGGGGGGACAGGGGGCTTGAGAGGCTACACCTTC
CDR3aa: CASGGTGGLRGYTF

j_gene: TRBJ1-3
d_gene: TRBD1
len: 15
v_gene: TRBV2
abundance: .
CDR3nt: TGTGCCAGCAGTGAAACAGGGGCCTCTGGAAACACCATATATTTT
CDR3aa: CASSETGASGNTIYF

j_gene: TRBJ1-1
d_gene: .
len: 16
v_gene: TRBV4-3
abundance: few
CDR3nt: TGCGCCAGCAGCCAAGACACCGGAGGGATGAACACTGAAGCTTTCTTT
CDR3aa: CASSQDTGGMNTEAFF

j_gene: TRBJ2-7
d_gene: .
len: 14
v_gene: TRBV5-1
abundance: .
CDR3nt: TGCGCCAGCAGCTTGGGCCGCCAGACCGCCGAGCAGTACTTC
CDR3aa: CASSLGRQTAEQYF

j_gene: TRBJ1-2
d_gene: TRBD1
len: 14
v_gene: TRBV7-9
abundance: .
CDR3nt: TGTGCCAGCAGGTTGGTGGACAGGATCGATGGCTACACCTTC
CDR3aa: CASRLVDRIDGYTF

j_gene: TRBJ1-4
d_gene: TRBD1
len: 15
v_gene: TRBV13
abundance: medium-sized
CDR3nt: TGTGCCAGCAGCCGGATGGACAGGGAGCAAGAAAAACTGTTTTTT
CDR3aa: CASSRMDREQEKLFF

j_gene: TRBJ2-3
d_gene: TRBD2
len: 18
v_gene: TRBV4-2
abundance: .
CDR3nt: TGTGCCAGCAGCGGCACCGGGACTAGCGGTTCTAGCACAGATACGCAGTATTTT
CDR3aa: CASSGTGTSGSSTDTQYF

j_gene: TRBJ1-1
d_gene: TRBD1
len: 13
v_gene: TRBV19
abundance: .
CDR3nt: TGTGCCAGTAGCCCCGACAGGGGCACTGAAGCTTTCTTT
CDR3aa: CASSPDRGTEAFF

j_gene: TRBJ1-1
d_gene: .
len: 15
v_gene: TRBV7-2
abundance: .
CDR3nt: TGTGCCAGCAGCTTAGAGGCAGGGAAGAACACTGAAGCTTTCTTT
CDR3aa: CASSLEAGKNTEAFF

j_gene: TRBJ1-4
d_gene: .
len: 15
v_gene: TRBV7-9
abundance: .
CDR3nt: TGTGCCAGCGTACCCGCCTGGGACAAGGGAGAAAAACTGTTTTTT
CDR3aa: CASVPAWDKGEKLFF

j_gene: TRBJ2-1
d_gene: .
len: 15
v_gene: TRBV5-6
abundance: .
CDR3nt: TGTGCCAGCAGCTTGTTCGGGGGCCAAGACAATGAGCAGTTCTTC
CDR3aa: CASSLFGGQDNEQFF

j_gene: TRBJ2-3
d_gene: .
len: 14
v_gene: TRBV7-6
abundance: .
CDR3nt: TGTGCCAGCAAACTCCAGGCGAGCACAGATACGCAGTATTTT
CDR3aa: CASKLQASTDTQYF

j_gene: TRBJ1-1
d_gene: .
len: 14
v_gene: TRBV7-9
abundance: .
CDR3nt: TGTGCCAGCAGCTTAGGTGGGGGAAACACTGAAGCTTTCTTT
CDR3aa: CASSLGGGNTEAFF

j_gene: TRBJ1-2
d_gene: .
len: 16
v_gene: TRBV9
abundance: .
CDR3nt: TGTGCCAGCAGCCCGTCGGGCAGCAACATCAACTATGGCTACACCTTC
CDR3aa: CASSPSGSNINYGYTF

j_gene: TRBJ1-1
d_gene: TRBD1
len: 16
v_gene: TRBV30
abundance: .
CDR3nt: TGTGCCTGGAGTCTCCAAGGGACAGGGTTTATGGCTGAAGCTTTCTTT
CDR3aa: CAWSLQGTGFMAEAFF

j_gene: TRBJ1-1
d_gene: .
len: 16
v_gene: TRBV11-1
abundance: .
CDR3nt: TGTGCCAGCAGCCTGCGCTCCGTGCCGGAAGGGACTGAAGCTTTCTTT
CDR3aa: CASSLRSVPEGTEAFF

j_gene: TRBJ2-3
d_gene: .
len: 14
v_gene: TRBV6-6
abundance: .
CDR3nt: TGTGCCAGCGGTTTTATTCGGGGTGCAGATACGCAGTATTTT
CDR3aa: CASGFIRGADTQYF

j_gene: TRBJ2-2
d_gene: .
len: 19
v_gene: TRBV5-6
abundance: .
CDR3nt: TGTGCCAGCAGCTTGGAAGCCTGGGGGCAGATTCGTCGCACCGGGGAGCTGTTTTTT
CDR3aa: CASSLEAWGQIRRTGELFF

j_gene: TRBJ1-2
d_gene: TRBD1
len: 14
v_gene: TRBV11-2
abundance: .
CDR3nt: TGTGCCAGCAGCTCCTGGCAGGGGGCGGATGGCTACACCTTC
CDR3aa: CASSSWQGADGYTF

j_gene: TRBJ2-5
d_gene: .
len: 15
v_gene: TRBV6-1
abundance: few
CDR3nt: TGTGCCAGCAGTCGAACGGGGAACGGACAAGAGACCCAGTACTTC
CDR3aa: CASSRTGNGQETQYF

j_gene: TRBJ1-1
d_gene: .
len: 15
v_gene: TRBV7-2
abundance: few
CDR3nt: TGTGCCAGCAGCTTAGTGACCCAAATGAACACTGAAGCTTTCTTT
CDR3aa: CASSLVTQMNTEAFF

j_gene: TRBJ1-5
d_gene: .
len: 15
v_gene: TRBV19
abundance: .
CDR3nt: TGTGCCAGTAGGTTAGGACGGTATAGCAATCAGCCCCAGCATTTT
CDR3aa: CASRLGRYSNQPQHF

j_gene: TRBJ2-3
d_gene: TRBD2
len: 14
v_gene: TRBV6-6
abundance: .
CDR3nt: TGTGCCAGCACCACGGGGGGGCGCGCAGATACGCAGTATTTT
CDR3aa: CASTTGGRADTQYF

j_gene: TRBJ2-1
d_gene: .
len: 11
v_gene: TRBV2
abundance: .
CDR3nt: TGTGCCAGCAGCACGGCGAATGAGCAGTTCTTC
CDR3aa: CASSTANEQFF

j_gene: TRBJ2-6
d_gene: .
len: 14
v_gene: TRBV6-6
abundance: medium-sized
CDR3nt: TGTGCCTCGGGTGATTCCTCTGGGGCCAACGTCCTGACTTTC
CDR3aa: CASGDSSGANVLTF

j_gene: TRBJ1-2
d_gene: .
len: 16
v_gene: TRBV6-1
abundance: .
CDR3nt: TGTGCCAGCAGTGGAACATTGAGGACGGCAAGCTATGGCTACACCTTC
CDR3aa: CASSGTLRTASYGYTF

j_gene: TRBJ1-5
d_gene: .
len: 14
v_gene: TRBV30
abundance: .
CDR3nt: TGTGCCTGGTCGACCTCCCCATTTGATCAGCCCCAGCATTTT
CDR3aa: CAWSTSPFDQPQHF

j_gene: TRBJ2-2
d_gene: .
len: 12
v_gene: TRBV10-3
abundance: .
CDR3nt: TGTGCCATCGGCCACGTCCACGGGGAGCTGTTTTTT
CDR3aa: CAIGHVHGELFF

j_gene: TRBJ1-2
d_gene: .
len: 11
v_gene: TRBV20-1
abundance: .
CDR3nt: TGCAGTGCTAGTTCCGGAAATGGCTACACCTTC
CDR3aa: CSASSGNGYTF

j_gene: TRBJ1-2
d_gene: TRBD1
len: 15
v_gene: TRBV7-3
abundance: few
CDR3nt: TGTGCCAGCAGCTTAACGGGACAGTTTCCCTATGGCTACACCTTC
CDR3aa: CASSLTGQFPYGYTF

j_gene: TRBJ1-1
d_gene: TRBD1
len: 19
v_gene: TRBV4-1
abundance: .
CDR3nt: TGCGCCAGCAGCCAAGGTTTAGCGGGACAGGGGGCGCGGAACACTGAAGCTTTCTTT
CDR3aa: CASSQGLAGQGARNTEAFF